This T cell receptor beta chain emerged from a study of blood T cell repertoires in COVID-19. Study-level information: The United States, Italy and Spain provided the acute and convalescent COVID-19 samples.

The repertoire was sequenced with immunoSEQ multiplex PCR; TCRdb's copy has only in-frame clones and lacks some. This table has over 250,000 clones, roughly 86% appearing once. Study members were between roughly 18 and 100 years old and lived in approximately 25 US regions. Participant reports of clinical history set cohort assignment. Recovered status applied to Cohort 3 donors who had two consecutive negative PCRs. It also applied to those with clearance or with symptom resolution. The TCR sequence derives from a woman aged 18-30 years who had recovered from COVID-19. The source material was PBMCs or T cells enriched from blood (not recorded which).

CDR3 DNA: TGTGCCAGCAGCTTGGTTGGGGGGGAGACCCAGTACTTC. This sequence encodes CASSLVGGETQYF. The chain combines TRBV5-4 with TRBJ2-5, with D maybe TRBD2 (6 bases). Germline CDR1 and CDR2: SGHNT and YYREEE (reference sequence). V shed 0 bases and J shed 5 bases, with 8 bases lying between them. The CDR3 extends over 13 amino acids.